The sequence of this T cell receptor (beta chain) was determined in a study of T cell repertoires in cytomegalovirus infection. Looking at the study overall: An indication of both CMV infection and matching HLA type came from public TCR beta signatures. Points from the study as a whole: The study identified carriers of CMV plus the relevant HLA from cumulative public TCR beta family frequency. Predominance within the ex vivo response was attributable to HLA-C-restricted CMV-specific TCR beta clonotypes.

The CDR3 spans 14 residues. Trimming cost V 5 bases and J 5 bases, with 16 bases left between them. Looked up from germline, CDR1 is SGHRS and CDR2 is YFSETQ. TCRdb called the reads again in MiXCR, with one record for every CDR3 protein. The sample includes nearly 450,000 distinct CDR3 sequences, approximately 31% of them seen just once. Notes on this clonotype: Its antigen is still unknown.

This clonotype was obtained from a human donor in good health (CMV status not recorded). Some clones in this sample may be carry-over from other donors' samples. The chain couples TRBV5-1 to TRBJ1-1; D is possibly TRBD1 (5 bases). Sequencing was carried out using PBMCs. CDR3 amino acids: CASSRAGRGTEAFF. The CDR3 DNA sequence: TGCGCCAGCAGTAGAGCAGGGCGGGGGACTGAAGCTTTCTTT.